This T cell receptor beta chain was captured in a study of regulatory T cells in long-lasting Graves disease. Study results and caveats: Those with persistent Graves' had less TCR diversity than newly diagnosed patients. Patients with persistent disease shared 2,700 or so public clonotypes, outpacing the 900 to 1,000 shared by new patients. The work looked only at peripheral blood and did not look at thyroid tissue.

CDR1 is SGHNT, CDR2 YYREEE, per germline (reference sequence). The CDR3 length is 13 residues. V lost 5 bases and J lost 2, with 5 bases in between. Stated time point: newly diagnosed GD, antithyroid drugs for less than 3 months. After RNA was extracted from PBMCs, the TCR library was made from it. This clonotype has at least ten counts. Its antigen is unidentified. Arm-PCR with iRepertoire HTBI primers amplified the CDR3 regions for these TCR beta libraries. TCRdb re-analysed the multiplex PCR reads in MiXCR, keeping a single row per CDR3 protein. The sample includes around 400,000 distinct CDR3 sequences, around 16% seen only once; the top ten take 22%.

This sequence originates from a female donor with Graves disease. This specimen consisted of peripheral blood mononuclear cells (PBMCs), obtained at new diagnosis, from a patient treated with antithyroid drugs. This chain connects TRBV5-4 to TRBJ2-6; D remains ambiguous. CDR3 amino acids: CASREAGANVLTF. CDR3 bases: TGTGCCAGCAGGGAAGCTGGGGCCAACGTCCTGACTTTC.